This entry is about one T cell receptor (beta chain). The target antigen is unknown. The data belong to a study of T cells in Graves' hyperthyroidism and ophthalmopathy. Regarding the study as a whole: Among clonotypes expanded in thyroid above 0.001, most were also found in blood.

The CDR3 length is 14 residues. Germline CDR1 SGHVS, CDR2 FNYEAQ. The V end lost 5 bases, the J end lost 4 bases, and 14 bases lay between the germline ends. There were TCR beta CDR3 regions amplified from RNA transcripts. TCR CDR3 underwent first-round RT-PCR with the HTBI primer set. TCRdb itself ran the multiplex PCR reads through MiXCR, one entry per CDR3 protein. The repertoire holds hundreds of thousands of distinct CDR3 sequences, with around 21% as singletons. Uncontrolled infections, other autoimmune diseases, pregnancy or lactation led to exclusion of patients. The sequence was obtained from a man aged 25 to 45 with Graves' ophthalmopathy. The rearrangement uses TRBV7-6 and TRBJ1-2; D is undetermined. Material: blood. The CDR3 DNA reads as TGTGCCAGCAGCCCCCGGACGGATTTCTATGGCTACACCTTC. This translates into CASSPRTDFYGYTF.